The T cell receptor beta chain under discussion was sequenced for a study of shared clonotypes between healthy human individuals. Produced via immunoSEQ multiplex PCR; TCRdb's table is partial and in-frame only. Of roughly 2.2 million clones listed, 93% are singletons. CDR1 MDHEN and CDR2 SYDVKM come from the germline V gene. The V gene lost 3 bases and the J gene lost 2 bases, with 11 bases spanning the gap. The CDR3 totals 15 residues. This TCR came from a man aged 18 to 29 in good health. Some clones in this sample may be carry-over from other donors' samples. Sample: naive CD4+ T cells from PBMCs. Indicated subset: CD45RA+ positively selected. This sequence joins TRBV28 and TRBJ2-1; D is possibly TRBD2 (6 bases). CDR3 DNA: TGTGCCAGCAGTTTCGGAGGGACCGCCTACAATGAGCAGTTCTTC. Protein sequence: CASSFGGTAYNEQFF.